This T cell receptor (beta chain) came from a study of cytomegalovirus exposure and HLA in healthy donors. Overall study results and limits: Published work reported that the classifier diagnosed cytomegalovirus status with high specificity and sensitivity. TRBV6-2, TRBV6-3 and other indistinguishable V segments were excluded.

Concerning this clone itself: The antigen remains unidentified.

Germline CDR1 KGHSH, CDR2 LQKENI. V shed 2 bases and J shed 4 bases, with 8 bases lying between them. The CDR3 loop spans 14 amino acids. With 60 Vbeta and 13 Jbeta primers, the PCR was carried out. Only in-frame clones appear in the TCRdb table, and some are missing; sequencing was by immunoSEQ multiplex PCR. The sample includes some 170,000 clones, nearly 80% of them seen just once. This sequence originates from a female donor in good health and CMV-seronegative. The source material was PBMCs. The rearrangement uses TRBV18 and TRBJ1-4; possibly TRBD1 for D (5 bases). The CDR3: CASSPGGDNEKLFF. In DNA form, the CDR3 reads TGTGCCAGCTCACCAGGAGGGGATAATGAAAAACTGTTTTTT.